The rows below give T cell receptor beta chains drawn from one sample of a study of blood T cell repertoires in COVID-19. The data were produced by immunoSEQ multiplex PCR, yet TCRdb's version contains in-frame clones alone and is incomplete. Of 45,000 to 50,000 clones listed, more than 70% are singletons. Sequences were obtained from peripheral blood. The source of these receptors is a woman between 55 and 75 years old with acute or convalescent COVID-19. CDR3s include the opening cysteine and the closing phenylalanine or tryptophan. Each record gives: J gene, D gene, clone size, CDR3 length, V gene, CDR3 DNA, CDR3 protein. D genes are given only for firm matches. A row's size may be missing; if present it is once, few, many or a size class.

J: TRBJ2-7
D: TRBD1
size: .
length: 13
V: TRBV12-3/TRBV12-4
DNA: TGTGCCAGCAGGAGACAGGGGACCTACGAGCAGTACTTC
CDR3: CASRRQGTYEQYF

J: TRBJ2-7
D: .
size: .
length: 18
V: TRBV19
DNA: TGTGCCGGGGAGGGGCACACAGGGACCGTCCCTGGCTCCTACGAGCAGTACTTC
CDR3: CAGEGHTGTVPGSYEQYF

J: TRBJ1-5
D: TRBD1
size: .
length: 15
V: TRBV7-8
DNA: TGTGCCAGCAGCAATGCACAGGGGGCTTCCCAGCCCCAGCATTTT
CDR3: CASSNAQGASQPQHF

J: TRBJ2-1
D: .
size: once
length: 14
V: TRBV11-1
DNA: TGTGCCAGCAGCGTGACCCAACATGGCGGTGAGCAGTTCTTC
CDR3: CASSVTQHGGEQFF

J: TRBJ2-5
D: .
size: .
length: 10
V: TRBV20-1
DNA: TGCAGTGCTCTCCGGGAGACCCAGTACTTC
CDR3: CSALRETQYF

J: TRBJ1-2
D: .
size: .
length: 17
V: TRBV4-2
DNA: TGTGCCAGCAGCCACCCACGAGGGGGATGGGGAAACTATGGCTACACCTTC
CDR3: CASSHPRGGWGNYGYTF

J: TRBJ1-1
D: TRBD1
size: .
length: 14
V: TRBV19
DNA: TGTGCCAGTAGTTTCCCGACAGGGGCCACTGAAGCTTTCTTT
CDR3: CASSFPTGATEAFF

J: TRBJ1-1
D: .
size: .
length: 14
V: TRBV10-3
DNA: TGTGCCATCAGTGAGGGGGGGGGCGTCACTGAAGCTTTCTTT
CDR3: CAISEGGGVTEAFF

J: TRBJ1-6
D: .
size: .
length: 15
V: TRBV6-5
DNA: TGTGCCAGCAGTTATGGGACATTTGCTAATTCACCCCTCCACTTT
CDR3: CASSYGTFANSPLHF

J: TRBJ2-3
D: TRBD1
size: once
length: 15
V: TRBV6-5
DNA: TGTGCCAGCATCGAGGGGACAGGGTTTGTTGATACGCAGTATTTT
CDR3: CASIEGTGFVDTQYF

J: TRBJ1-5
D: .
size: .
length: 12
V: TRBV29-1
DNA: TGCAGCGTTGGAGGGGAGGATAAGCCCCAGCATTTT
CDR3: CSVGGEDKPQHF

J: TRBJ2-3
D: TRBD2
size: .
length: 16
V: TRBV5-1
DNA: TGCGCCAGCAGCTTTGGGACTAGCGGGACGTTCGAGACGCAGTATTTT
CDR3: CASSFGTSGTFETQYF

J: TRBJ2-7
D: TRBD1
size: .
length: 16
V: TRBV9
DNA: TGTGCCAGCAGCGTAGCAGATACAGGGGGGAGCTACGAGCAGTACTTC
CDR3: CASSVADTGGSYEQYF

J: TRBJ2-7
D: TRBD1
size: once
length: 14
V: TRBV19
DNA: TGTGCCAGTACCCCGGGACAGGCGGGCTACGAGCAGTACTTC
CDR3: CASTPGQAGYEQYF